This entry lists 12 T cell receptor beta chains sequenced from one sample in a study of technical replicates of blood from several donors. The repertoire was sequenced with immunoSEQ multiplex PCR; TCRdb's copy has only in-frame clones and lacks some. The sample records more than 90,000 clones, 95% being singletons. Sequencing was done on a sample of T cells isolated from PBMCs. Receptor source: a human donor in good health.

This rearrangement joins TRBV5-1 to TRBJ2-1, with D unresolved. Looked up from germline, CDR1 is SGHRS and CDR2 is YFSETQ. CDR3 length: 13 residues. V lost 0 bases and J 15 bases, leaving 16 bases between the germline ends. The CDR3 bases are TGCGCCAGCAGCTTGGTTGGGCCGGCCAATGCGTTCTTC. It translates to CASSLVGPANAFF.

The J gene is TRBJ1-2, the V gene TRBV7-9; TRBD1 matches at 9 bases. V gave up 5 bases and J gave up 5 bases; unmatched junction bases: 21. Germline V gene sequence: CDR1 SEHNR, CDR2 FQNEAQ (reference sequence). The CDR3 totals 19 residues. The CDR3 DNA sequence: TGTGCCAGCAGCCCCGGGAGGACAATGAAACAGGGGGCGGAGTATGGCTACACCTTC. Its translation: CASSPGRTMKQGAEYGYTF.

This clone was counted once. This chain joins TRBV9 and TRBJ1-2; TRBD1 agrees at 8 bases. Looked up from germline, CDR1 is SGDLS and CDR2 is YYNGEE. The CDR3 spans 16 residues. V lost 3 bases and J lost 3; bases outside the gene matches: 10. DNA for the CDR3: TGTGCCAGCAGCGGCGGACCGGGACAGGACTACTATGGCTACACCTTC. Protein sequence: CASSGGPGQDYYGYTF. The full variable domain, with the rest looked up from reference TRBV9 and TRBJ1-2, is DSGVTQTPKHLITATGQRVTLRCSPRSGDLSVYWYQQSLDQGLQFLIQYYNGEERAKGNILERFSAQQFPDLHSELNLSSLELGDSALYFCASSGGPGQDYYGYTFGSGTRLTVV.

The CDR3 sequence: CASSLYREISNQPQHF. CDR3 bases: TGTGCCAGCAGCCTATACAGGGAGATTAGCAATCAGCCCCAGCATTTT. The chain uses TRBV28 and TRBJ1-5, with a possible D match to TRBD1 (6 bases). The ends were cut back, 6 bases at V and 0 bases at J, with 15 bases in the middle. Germline V gives CDR1 MDHEN, CDR2 SYDVKM. The CDR3 sequence is 16 residues long.

The chain joins TRBV11-2 to TRBJ1-1; 8 nucleotides align to TRBD1. This CDR3 region has 16 residues. J gave up 1 base and V 2 bases, and 6 bases lay outside the gene matches. Per the germline V gene, CDR1 is SGHAT and CDR2 is FQNNGV. The CDR3 nucleotides read TGTGCCAGCAGCTTACCCTCCGGGACAGGGAACACTGAAGCTTTCTTT. Its translation: CASSLPSGTGNTEAFF.

The genes are TRBV6-5 and TRBJ1-2; weak D call: TRBD1 (5 bases). V was shortened by 0 bases and J by 10 bases, with 15 bases between the two germline ends. The CDR3 length is 14 residues. Germline CDR1 and CDR2: MNHEY and SVGAGI. CDR3: CASSYSAALGDYTF. The CDR3 DNA is TGTGCCAGCAGTTACTCGGCGGCCTTAGGGGACTACACCTTC.

This sequence joins TRBV14 and TRBJ2-7; D remains unclear. Germline V gene data show CDR1 as SGHDN and CDR2 as FVKESK. The CDR3 length is 15 residues. The V and J ends lost 1 base and 2 bases respectively, with 12 bases between them. CDR3 DNA sequence: TGTGCCAGCAGCCAAGGGGCTGGATCGGCCTACGAGCAGTACTTC. Encoded protein: CASSQGAGSAYEQYF.

This rearrangement joins TRBV5-1 to TRBJ2-2; 9 positions match TRBD1. There are 16 residues in the CDR3. Germline V CDR1 and CDR2: SGHRS, YFSETQ. V was pared by 3 bases and J by 7 bases, with 10 bases of the junction left unmatched. The DNA for the CDR3 is TGCGCCAGCAGCTCCATAACAGGGGGCCTGGTCGGGGAGCTGTTTTTT. This codes for CASSSITGGLVGELFF. The full variable domain, completed using reference TRBV5-1 and TRBJ2-2, is KAGVTQTPRYLIKTRGQQVTLSCSPISGHRSVSWYQQTPGQGLQFLFEYFSETQRNKGNFPGRFSGRQFSNSRSEMNVSTLELGDSALYLCASSSITGGLVGELFFGEGSRLTVL.

Written as DNA, the CDR3 is TGTGCCAGCAGACTAGCTAGTCAGGGGACCCAGTACTTC. This translates into CASRLASQGTQYF. The chain is built from TRBV2 and TRBJ2-5, with D possibly matching TRBD2 (6 bases). V was cut by 6 bases and J by 7 bases, with 15 bases left in between. The CDR3 runs to 13 residues. The germline V gene encodes CDR1 SNHLY and CDR2 FYNNEI.

The chain links TRBV6-1 to TRBJ1-1; D unresolved. V was pared by 5 bases and J by 8 bases, with 15 bases between. This CDR3 has 13 residues. Per germline, CDR1 MNHNS and CDR2 SASEGT. CDR3 nucleotides: TGTGCCAGCAGTCTCGACGGGTGGTCGGAAGCTTTCTTT. It yields the protein CASSLDGWSEAFF.

The genes are TRBV10-1 and TRBJ1-1; 8 nucleotides align to TRBD1. The CDR3 runs 15 residues. After removal of 8 bases from V and 4 bases from J, the junction contained 12 bases not matched to a gene. Germline lookup yields CDR1 WNHNN and CDR2 SYGVQD (reference sequence). This CDR3 reads CASSPGTGYTTEAFF. CDR3 coding DNA: TGCGCCAGCTCTCCCGGGACAGGTTACACCACTGAAGCTTTCTTT.

This chain joins TRBV27 and TRBJ2-7; 7 bases line up with TRBD1. Unmatched junction bases numbered 5, after V lost 5 bases and J lost 4 bases. Looked up from germline, CDR1 is MNHEY and CDR2 is SMNVEV (reference sequence). The CDR3 loop spans 13 amino acids. CDR3 in amino acids: CASSDGTAYEQYF. CDR3 nucleotides: TGTGCCAGCAGTGACGGGACAGCTTACGAGCAGTACTTC.